This section outlines one T cell receptor (beta chain) sequence together with its context. TCRdb's copy holds only in-frame clones and misses some; the assay was immunoSEQ multiplex PCR. The sample contains around 80,000 clones, 84% of which appear only once. The sample is drawn from a study of blood T cell repertoires in COVID-19. Study-level background: Samples taken during acute and convalescent COVID-19 were collected in the United States, Italy and Spain. PBMCs, B-cell-depleted T cells, or T cells provided the cDNA or gDNA that made up the material.

The sequencing input was peripheral blood. This receptor was obtained from a human donor in a cohort sampled during active COVID-19.

The CDR3 spells CASSASGGLGSGELFF. DNA of the CDR3: TGTGCCAGCAGCGCAAGCGGGGGGCTTGGATCCGGGGAGCTGTTTTTT. The V gene is TRBV9, the J gene TRBJ2-2; 9 nucleotides line up with TRBD2. From germline, CDR1 is SGDLS and CDR2 YYNGEE. The CDR3 runs to 16 residues. The trim removed 3 bases at V and 6 bases at J, leaving 9 bases unmatched.